This T cell receptor beta chain was obtained from a study of a mutant IDH1 vaccine in newly diagnosed glioma. Study summary: Treated patients were around 60% male, approximately 40% female, mean age 40.4 years. Patients got radiotherapy, temozolomide, or both beforehand, and most got both. Findings of the study overall: Pseudoprogression appeared independent of alterations in top peripheral clonotypes.

Noted time point: baseline, week 1 (first vaccination visit). As to treatment: pre-vaccination baseline after standard-of-care therapy. Concerning this clone itself: Its antigen is not identified.

The germline V gene encodes CDR1 SNHLY and CDR2 FYNNEI. This CDR3 has 13 amino acids. V lost 6 bases and J lost 3, with 11 bases in between. Here immunoSEQ multiplex PCR was the method, and the copy in TCRdb shows in-frame clones only, minus some. Here the sample spans about 98,000 clones, around nine tenths being singletons. The starting material was PBMCs, obtained from a glioma patient treated with radiotherapy, temozolomide or both. This TCR was recovered from a woman aged 45-60 years with glioma. The V gene is TRBV2, the J gene TRBJ1-2; unclear D gene. The CDR3 loop reads CASRGDDHYGYTF. CDR3 DNA sequence: TGTGCCAGCAGGGGCGACGATCACTATGGCTACACCTTC.